This T cell receptor beta chain was identified in a study of metastatic and nonmetastatic thyroid tumors. The CDR3 contains 15 residues. V lost 5 bases to trimming and J lost 0 bases, with 8 bases between them. Germline assignment: CDR1 SNHLY and CDR2 FYNNEI. Each patient went into thyroid surgery without having received any treatment. TCRdb recomputed clones from the PCR reads via MiXCR. The sample gives around 40,000 clones, about 15% of which show up once; around 5.9% is in the top ten. This clone was counted ten times or more. The antigen is unknown. Findings and caveats of the study: Within blood and tumor, benign nodules reportedly had significantly lower TCR beta diversity than malignant thyroid tumors did.

The chain recombines TRBV2 with TRBJ2-6; D gene uncertain. This clonotype was obtained from a male donor with papillary thyroid cancer or a benign thyroid nodule (not recorded which). Some clones in this sample may be carry-over from other donors' samples. Sequencing used blood. The CDR3 spells CASSTQFSGANVLTF. The CDR3 bases are TGTGCCAGCAGTACACAATTCTCTGGGGCCAACGTCCTGACTTTC. The full variable domain, completed using reference TRBV2 and TRBJ2-6, is EPEVTQTPSHQVTQMGQEVILRCVPISNHLYFYWYRQILGQKVEFLVSFYNNEISEKSEIFDDQFSVERPDGSNFTLKIRSTKLEDSAMYFCASSTQFSGANVLTFGAGSRLTVL.